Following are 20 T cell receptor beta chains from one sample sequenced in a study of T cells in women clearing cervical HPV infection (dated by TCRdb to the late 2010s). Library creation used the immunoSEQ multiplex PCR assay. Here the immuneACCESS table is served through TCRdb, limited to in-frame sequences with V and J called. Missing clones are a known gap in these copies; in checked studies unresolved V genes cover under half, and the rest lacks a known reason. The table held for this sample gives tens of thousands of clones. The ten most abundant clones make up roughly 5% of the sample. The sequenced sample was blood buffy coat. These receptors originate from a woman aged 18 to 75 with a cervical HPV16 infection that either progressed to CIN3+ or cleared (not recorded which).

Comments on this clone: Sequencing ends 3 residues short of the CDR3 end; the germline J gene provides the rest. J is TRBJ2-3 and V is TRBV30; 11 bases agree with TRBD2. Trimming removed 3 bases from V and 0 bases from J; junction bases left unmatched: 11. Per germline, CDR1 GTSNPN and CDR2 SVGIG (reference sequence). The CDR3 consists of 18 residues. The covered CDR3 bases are TGTGCCTGGAGCGACGGGCTAGCGGGGGGATATAGCACAGATACG. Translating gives CAWSDGLAGGYSTDT. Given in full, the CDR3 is CAWSDGLAGGYSTDTQYF.

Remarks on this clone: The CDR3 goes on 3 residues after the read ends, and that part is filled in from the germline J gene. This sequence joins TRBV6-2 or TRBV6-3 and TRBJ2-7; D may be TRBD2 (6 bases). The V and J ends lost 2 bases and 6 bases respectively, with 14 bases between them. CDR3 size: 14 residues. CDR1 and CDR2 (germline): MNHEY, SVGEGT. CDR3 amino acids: CASSYGSGHSEQYF. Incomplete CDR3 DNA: TGTGCCAGCAGTTACGGTAGCGGACACTCCGAG.

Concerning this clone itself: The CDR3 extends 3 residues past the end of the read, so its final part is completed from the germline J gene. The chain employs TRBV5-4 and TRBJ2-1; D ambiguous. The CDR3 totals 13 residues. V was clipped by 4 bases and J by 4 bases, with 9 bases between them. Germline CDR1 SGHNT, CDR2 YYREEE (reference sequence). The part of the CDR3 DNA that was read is TGTGCCAGCAGCCCGGCAGCGTACAATGAG. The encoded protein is CASSPAAYNE. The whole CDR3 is CASSPAAYNEQFF.

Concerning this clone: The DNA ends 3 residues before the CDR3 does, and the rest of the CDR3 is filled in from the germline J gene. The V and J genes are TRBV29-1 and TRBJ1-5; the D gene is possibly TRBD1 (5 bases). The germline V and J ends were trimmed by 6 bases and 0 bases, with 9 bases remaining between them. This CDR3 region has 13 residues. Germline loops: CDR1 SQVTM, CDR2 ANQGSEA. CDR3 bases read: TGCAGCGTAGAAACAGGTAGCAATCAGCCC. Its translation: CSVETGSNQP. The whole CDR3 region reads CSVETGSNQPQHF.

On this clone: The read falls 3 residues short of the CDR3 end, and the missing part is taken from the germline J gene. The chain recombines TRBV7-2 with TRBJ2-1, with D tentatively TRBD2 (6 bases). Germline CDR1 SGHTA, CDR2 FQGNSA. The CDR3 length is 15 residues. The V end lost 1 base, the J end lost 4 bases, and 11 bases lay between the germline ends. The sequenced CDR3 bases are TGTGCCAGCAGCTTAGTCGGGGGTGGATACAATGAG. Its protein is CASSLVGGGYNE. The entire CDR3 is CASSLVGGGYNEQFF.

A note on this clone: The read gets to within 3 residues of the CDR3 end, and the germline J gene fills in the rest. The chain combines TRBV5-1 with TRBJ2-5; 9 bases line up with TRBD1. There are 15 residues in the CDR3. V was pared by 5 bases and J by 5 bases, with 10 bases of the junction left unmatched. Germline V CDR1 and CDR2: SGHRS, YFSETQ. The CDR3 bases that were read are TGCGCCAGCAGAACTGGACAGGGGATGGTGGAGACC. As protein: CASRTGQGMVET. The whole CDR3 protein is CASRTGQGMVETQYF.

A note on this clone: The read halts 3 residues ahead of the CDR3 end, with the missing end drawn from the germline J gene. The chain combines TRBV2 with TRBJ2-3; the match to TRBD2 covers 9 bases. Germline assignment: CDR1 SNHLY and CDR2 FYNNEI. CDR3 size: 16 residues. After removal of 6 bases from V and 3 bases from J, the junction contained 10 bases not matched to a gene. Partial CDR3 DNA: TGTGCCAGCAGCCGTGATCGGGGACTAGCAACAGATACG. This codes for CASSRDRGLATDT. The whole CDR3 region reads CASSRDRGLATDTQYF.

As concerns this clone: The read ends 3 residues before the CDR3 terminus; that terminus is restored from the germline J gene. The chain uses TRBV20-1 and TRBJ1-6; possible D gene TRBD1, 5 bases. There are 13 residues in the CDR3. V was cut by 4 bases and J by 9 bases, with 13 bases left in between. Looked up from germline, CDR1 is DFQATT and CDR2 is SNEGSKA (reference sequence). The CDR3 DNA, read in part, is TGCAGTGCTAAAGGGCAGGGACTTTCACCC. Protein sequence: CSAKGQGLSP. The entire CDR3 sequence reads CSAKGQGLSPLHF.

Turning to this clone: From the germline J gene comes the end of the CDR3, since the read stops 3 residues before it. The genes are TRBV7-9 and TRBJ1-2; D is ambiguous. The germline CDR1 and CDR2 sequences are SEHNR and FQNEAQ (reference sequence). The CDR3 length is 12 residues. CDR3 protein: CASSPLTDTYTF. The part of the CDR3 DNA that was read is TGTGCCAGCAGCCCACTCACAGATACC.

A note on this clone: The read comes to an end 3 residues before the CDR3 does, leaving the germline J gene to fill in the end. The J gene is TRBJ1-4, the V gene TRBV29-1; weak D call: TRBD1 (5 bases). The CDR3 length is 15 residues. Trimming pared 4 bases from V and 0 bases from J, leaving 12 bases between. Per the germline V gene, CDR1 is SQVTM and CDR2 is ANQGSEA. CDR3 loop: CSVGSGDSTNEKLFF. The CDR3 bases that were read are TGCAGCGTTGGCAGCGGGGACTCAACTAATGAAAAA.

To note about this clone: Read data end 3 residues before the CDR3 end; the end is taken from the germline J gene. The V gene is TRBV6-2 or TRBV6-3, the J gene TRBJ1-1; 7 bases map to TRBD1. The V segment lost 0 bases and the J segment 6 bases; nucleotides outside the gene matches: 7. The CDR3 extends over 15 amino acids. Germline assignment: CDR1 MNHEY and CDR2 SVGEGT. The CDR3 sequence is CASSYSTGRVAEAFF. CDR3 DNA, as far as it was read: TGTGCCAGCAGTTACTCGACAGGGCGCGTCGCTGAA.

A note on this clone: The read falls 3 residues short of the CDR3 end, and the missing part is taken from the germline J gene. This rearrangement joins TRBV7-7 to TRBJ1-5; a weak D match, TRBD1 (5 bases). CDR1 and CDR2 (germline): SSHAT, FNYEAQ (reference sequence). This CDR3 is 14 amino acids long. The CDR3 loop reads CASSLGLAADPQHF. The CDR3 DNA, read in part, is TGTGCCAGCAGCTTGGGACTAGCGGCAGATCCC.

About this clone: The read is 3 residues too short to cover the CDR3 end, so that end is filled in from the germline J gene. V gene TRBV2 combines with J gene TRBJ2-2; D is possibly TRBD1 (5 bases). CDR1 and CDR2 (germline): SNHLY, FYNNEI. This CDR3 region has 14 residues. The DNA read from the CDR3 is TGTGCCAGCAGTGGACAGTCAACTAATGAAAAG. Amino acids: CASSGQSTNEK. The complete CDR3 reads CASSGQSTNEKLFF.

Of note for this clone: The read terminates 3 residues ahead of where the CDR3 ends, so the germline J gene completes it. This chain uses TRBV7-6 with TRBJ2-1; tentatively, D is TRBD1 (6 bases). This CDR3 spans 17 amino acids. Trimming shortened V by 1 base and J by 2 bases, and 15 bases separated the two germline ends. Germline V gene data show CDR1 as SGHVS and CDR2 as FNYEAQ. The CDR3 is CASSLVPQGVPYNEQFF. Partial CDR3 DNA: TGTGCCAGCAGCTTAGTTCCACAGGGAGTTCCCTACAATGAG.

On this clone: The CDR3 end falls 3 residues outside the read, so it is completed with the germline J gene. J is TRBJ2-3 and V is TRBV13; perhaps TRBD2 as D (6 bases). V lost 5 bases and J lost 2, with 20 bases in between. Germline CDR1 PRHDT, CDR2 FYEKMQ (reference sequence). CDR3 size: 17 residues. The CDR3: CASSPRTPGGYTDTQYF. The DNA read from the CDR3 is TGTGCCAGCAGCCCACGAACCCCCGGGGGATACACAGATACG.

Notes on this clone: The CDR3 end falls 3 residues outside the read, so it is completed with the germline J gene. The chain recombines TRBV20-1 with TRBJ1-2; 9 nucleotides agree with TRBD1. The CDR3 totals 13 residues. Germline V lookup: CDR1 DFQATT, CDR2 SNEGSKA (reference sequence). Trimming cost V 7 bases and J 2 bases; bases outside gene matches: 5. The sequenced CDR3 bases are TGCAGTGGGGGACAGGGCTTCAACTATGGC. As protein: CSGGQGFNYG. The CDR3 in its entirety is CSGGQGFNYGYTF.

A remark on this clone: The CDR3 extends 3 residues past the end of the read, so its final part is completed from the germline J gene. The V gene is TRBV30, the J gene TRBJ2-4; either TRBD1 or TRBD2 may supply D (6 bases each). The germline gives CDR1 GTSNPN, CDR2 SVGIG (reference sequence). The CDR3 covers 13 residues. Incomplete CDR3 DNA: TGTGCCTGGATATACCAAGGGGGAGGTGGT. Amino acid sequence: CAWIYQGGGG. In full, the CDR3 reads CAWIYQGGGGQYF.

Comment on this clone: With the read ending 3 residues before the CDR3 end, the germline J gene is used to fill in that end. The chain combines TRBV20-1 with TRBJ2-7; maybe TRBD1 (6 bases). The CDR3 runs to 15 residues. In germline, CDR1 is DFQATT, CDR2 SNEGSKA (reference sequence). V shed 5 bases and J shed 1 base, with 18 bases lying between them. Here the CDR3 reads CSAVWRTVNSYEQYF. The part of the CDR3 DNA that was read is TGCAGTGCTGTATGGCGGACAGTAAATTCCTACGAG.

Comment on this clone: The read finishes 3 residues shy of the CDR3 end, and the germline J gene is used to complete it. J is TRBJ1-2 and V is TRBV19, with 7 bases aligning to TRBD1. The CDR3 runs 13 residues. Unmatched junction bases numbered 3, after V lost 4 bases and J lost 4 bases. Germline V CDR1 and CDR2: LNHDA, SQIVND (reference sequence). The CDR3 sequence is CASSTGTVYGYTF. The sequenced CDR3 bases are TGTGCCAGTAGTACCGGGACAGTCTATGGC.

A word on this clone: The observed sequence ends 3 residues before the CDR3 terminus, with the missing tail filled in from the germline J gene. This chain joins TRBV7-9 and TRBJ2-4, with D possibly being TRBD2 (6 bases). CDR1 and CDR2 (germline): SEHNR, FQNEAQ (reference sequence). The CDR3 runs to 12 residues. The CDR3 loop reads CASSEGLGGQYF. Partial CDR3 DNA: TGTGCCAGCAGCGAAGGCCTGGGGGGT.